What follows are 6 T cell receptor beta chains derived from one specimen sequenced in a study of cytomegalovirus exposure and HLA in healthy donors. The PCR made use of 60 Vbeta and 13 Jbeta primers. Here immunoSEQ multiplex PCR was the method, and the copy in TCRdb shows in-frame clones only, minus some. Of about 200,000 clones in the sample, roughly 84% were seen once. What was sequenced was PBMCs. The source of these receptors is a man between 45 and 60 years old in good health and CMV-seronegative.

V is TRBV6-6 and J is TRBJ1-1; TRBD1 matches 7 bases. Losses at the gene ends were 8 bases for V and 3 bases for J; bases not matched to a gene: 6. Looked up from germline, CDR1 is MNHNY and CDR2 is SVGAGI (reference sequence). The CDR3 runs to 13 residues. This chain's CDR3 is CASERGGYTEAFF. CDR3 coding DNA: TGTGCCAGCGAGAGAGGGGGCTACACTGAAGCTTTCTTT.

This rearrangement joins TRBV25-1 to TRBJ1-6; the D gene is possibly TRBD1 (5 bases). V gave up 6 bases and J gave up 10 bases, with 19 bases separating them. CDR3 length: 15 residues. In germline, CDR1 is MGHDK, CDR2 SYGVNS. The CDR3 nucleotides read TGTGCCAGCAGGACGGGACTCGGGATGAGCTCACCCCTCCACTTT. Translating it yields CASRTGLGMSSPLHF.

The CDR3 DNA is TGTGCCAGCAGCTTGGGGCCGAACTACGAGCAGTACTTC. Amino acid sequence: CASSLGPNYEQYF. The V gene is TRBV5-4, the J gene TRBJ2-7; no clear D. With 0 bases removed from V and 3 bases from J, the gap between germline ends came to 7 bases. The CDR3 totals 13 residues. Germline loops: CDR1 SGHNT, CDR2 YYREEE (reference sequence).

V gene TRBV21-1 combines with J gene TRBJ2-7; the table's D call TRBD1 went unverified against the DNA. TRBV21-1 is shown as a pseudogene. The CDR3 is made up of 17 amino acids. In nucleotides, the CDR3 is TGTGCCAGCAGCAAAGCGCTTTCCCCAGGGGAAACCTACGAGCAGTACTTC. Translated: CASSKALSPGETYEQYF.

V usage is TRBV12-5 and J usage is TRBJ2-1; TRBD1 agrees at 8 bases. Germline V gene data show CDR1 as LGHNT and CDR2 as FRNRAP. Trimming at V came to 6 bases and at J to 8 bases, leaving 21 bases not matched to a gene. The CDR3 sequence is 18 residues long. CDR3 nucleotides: TGTGCTAGTGGACCTCGGACAGGGAGAAGTCCTTTTTGGGATGAGCAGTTCTTC. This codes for CASGPRTGRSPFWDEQFF.

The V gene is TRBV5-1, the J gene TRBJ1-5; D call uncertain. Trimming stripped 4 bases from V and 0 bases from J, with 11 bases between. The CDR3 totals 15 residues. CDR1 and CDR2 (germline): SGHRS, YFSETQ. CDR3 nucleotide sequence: TGCGCCAGCAGCCCAGCGCCTTATAGCAATCAGCCCCAGCATTTT. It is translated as CASSPAPYSNQPQHF.